These 15 T cell receptor beta chains were sequenced from one sample in a study of blood T cell repertoires in COVID-19. Some clones are missing from TCRdb's copy, which holds only in-frame ones; the method was immunoSEQ multiplex PCR. The sample comprises around 120,000 clones, around 86% of which are singletons, and 25% to 30% rests with the top ten. The specimen was peripheral blood. The receptor set was obtained from a woman aged 65 to 85 with acute or convalescent COVID-19.

CDR3 bases: TGCGCCAGCAGCCAAGACAGGGCTAATCAGCCCCAGCATTTT. This sequence encodes CASSQDRANQPQHF. The chain has TRBV4-1 and TRBJ1-5; TRBD1 might be the D (5 bases). The CDR3 contains 14 residues. Germline CDR1 MGHRA, CDR2 YSYEKL. V dropped 0 bases and J dropped 4 bases, with 7 bases sitting between them.

This chain uses TRBV4-1 with TRBJ1-5; D is possibly TRBD1 (5 bases). Deletions cut 1 base from V and 1 base from J, with 11 bases between. This CDR3 has 16 amino acids. The germline CDR1 and CDR2 sequences are MGHRA and YSYEKL. The CDR3 region has the DNA TGCGCCAGCAGCCAAGGGCGGGGCAACAGCAATCAGCCCCAGCATTTT. Protein: CASSQGRGNSNQPQHF.

The chain combines TRBV28 with TRBJ1-2, with D tentatively TRBD1 (5 bases). The V gene lost 5 bases and the J gene lost 2 bases, with 12 bases spanning the gap. The CDR3 consists of 14 residues. The V gene's germline CDR1 is MDHEN and CDR2 SYDVKM. DNA of the CDR3: TGTGCCAGCAGTGGGGGGGTAGGCAACTATGGCTACACCTTC. Translated, it gives CASSGGVGNYGYTF.

This clone was picked up a small number of times. The rearrangement links TRBV7-9 to TRBJ1-2, with TRBD1 as a possible D gene (6 bases). The CDR3 totals 15 residues. V lost 5 bases and J lost 4, with 17 bases in between. CDR1 and CDR2 from the germline V gene are SEHNR and FQNEAQ (reference sequence). The CDR3 spells CASSPGTTGSYGYTF. DNA for the CDR3: TGTGCCAGCAGCCCGGGGACAACGGGGTCCTATGGCTACACCTTC.

The V gene is TRBV3-1 (or the pseudogene TRBV3-2), the J gene TRBJ2-3, with D possibly TRBD2 on 6 matching bases. V was trimmed by 11 bases and J by 4 bases, leaving 16 bases between them. CDR1 is LGHDT and CDR2 is YNNKEL in the germline V gene (reference sequence). This CDR3 spans 13 amino acids. Written as DNA, the CDR3 is TGTGCCGCGGCGGGGCTAGCGTCAGATACGCAGTATTTT. It codes for CAAAGLASDTQYF.

The chain employs TRBV11-2 and TRBJ2-7; 8 nucleotides align to TRBD1. The germline V gene encodes CDR1 SGHAT and CDR2 FQNNGV. V lost 5 bases to trimming and J lost 2 bases; unmatched junction nucleotides: 11. The CDR3 extends over 16 amino acids. In DNA form, the CDR3 reads TGTGCCAGCAGCCCATATTTCGGCAGGGGGCCCTACGAGCAGTACTTC. This codes for CASSPYFGRGPYEQYF.

The chain joins TRBV28 to TRBJ1-2; possible D gene TRBD1, 6 bases. Germline V lookup: CDR1 MDHEN, CDR2 SYDVKM. V gave up 8 bases and J gave up 2 bases, with 21 bases separating them. The length of the CDR3 is 16 residues. The CDR3 nucleotides are TGTGCCAGCCAACGGCCTCCAGGGGCCAACAACTATGGCTACACCTTC. It specifies CASQRPPGANNYGYTF.

The chain uses TRBV18 and TRBJ1-1; 9 nucleotides line up with TRBD1. The CDR3 spans 15 residues. Germline CDR1 KGHSH, CDR2 LQKENI. Germline trimming cut 3 bases from V and 0 bases from J; bases unmatched to any gene: 2. The CDR3 coding sequence is TGTGCCAGCTCACCCGGACAGGGGATGAACACTGAAGCTTTCTTT. This translates into CASSPGQGMNTEAFF.

The gene calls are TRBV30 and TRBJ1-2, with D perhaps TRBD1 (6 bases). Deletions cut 2 bases from V and 7 bases from J, with 11 bases between. Germline values: CDR1 GTSNPN, CDR2 SVGIG (reference sequence). This CDR3 is built from 12 residues. This CDR3 is CAWSRQDGGYTF. The CDR3 bases are TGTGCCTGGAGTAGACAGGACGGTGGCTACACCTTC.

The chain is built from TRBV19 and TRBJ1-2, with TRBD1 as a possible D gene (5 bases). Germline V gene sequence: CDR1 LNHDA, CDR2 SQIVND (reference sequence). V lost 10 bases and J lost 8, with 29 bases in between. CDR3 length: 16 residues. CDR3 in DNA: TGTGCCACCTCCCCTGGGGGGAGTTACCTATCTGGGGGCTACACCTTC. Its translation: CATSPGGSYLSGGYTF.

The J gene is TRBJ1-1, the V gene TRBV28; D is perhaps TRBD1 (5 bases). V was clipped by 6 bases and J by 5 bases, with 13 bases between them. Germline V lookup: CDR1 MDHEN, CDR2 SYDVKM. The CDR3 is 13 amino acids. CDR3 nucleotide sequence: TGTGCCAGCAGCCCTCCCCAGGGAACTGAAGCTTTCTTT. Amino acid sequence: CASSPPQGTEAFF.

V gene TRBV27 combines with J gene TRBJ2-2, with TRBD1 matching 7 bases. From germline, CDR1 is MNHEY and CDR2 SMNVEV (reference sequence). This CDR3 spans 17 amino acids. Trimming removed 4 bases from V and 0 bases from J; junction bases left unmatched: 8. This CDR3 is CASSSLPGQANTGELFF. The CDR3 DNA follows: TGTGCCAGCAGTTCCCTTCCCGGACAGGCGAACACCGGGGAGCTGTTTTTT.

The V call is TRBV3-1 (or the pseudogene TRBV3-2), the J call TRBJ1-2; TRBD1 aligns across 8 bases. The CDR3 totals 15 residues. Germline lookup yields CDR1 LGHDT and CDR2 YNNKEL (reference sequence). The ends lost 1 base at V and 5 bases at J; junction bases unmatched: 6. Here the CDR3 reads CASSQVGNRGYGYTF. CDR3 DNA sequence: TGTGCCAGCAGCCAAGTAGGTAACAGGGGGTATGGCTACACCTTC.

V usage is TRBV5-1 and J usage is TRBJ2-5; 11 bases are shared with TRBD2. Germline V CDR1 and CDR2: SGHRS, YFSETQ. CDR3 length: 15 amino acids. Unmatched junction bases numbered 8, after V lost 4 bases and J lost 6 bases. CDR3 amino acids: CASSPPLAGGKTQYF. In DNA form, the CDR3 reads TGCGCCAGCAGCCCCCCGTTAGCGGGGGGGAAGACCCAGTACTTC.

J is TRBJ1-1 and V is TRBV28; 8 nucleotides line up with TRBD1. The germline V gene has CDR1 MDHEN and CDR2 SYDVKM. V was clipped by 2 bases and J by 4 bases; unmatched bases: 9. The CDR3 consists of 16 residues. Here the CDR3 reads CASSLAATGVGTEAFF. CDR3 coding DNA: TGTGCCAGCAGTTTAGCGGCGACAGGGGTTGGCACTGAAGCTTTCTTT.